These T cell receptor beta chains were read from a single sample in a study of glioma-infiltrating T cells after dendritic cell vaccination. Sequenced by immunoSEQ multiplex PCR; TCRdb stores in-frame clones only, minus some. Here the sample spans about 64,000 clones, approximately 85% being singletons. Specimen: blood, collected before dendritic cell vaccination. The source is a human donor with glioblastoma. CDR3s include the opening cysteine and the closing phenylalanine or tryptophan. D genes are given only for firm matches. Clone size is stated in some rows and not others, as once, few, many or a class when expanded.

>TRBJ2-2|-|TRBV6-6|-
TGTGCCAGCAGATCCACAGGGGGGGGCGGGGAGCTGTTTTTT
CASRSTGGGGELFF
>TRBJ2-2|-|TRBV10-3|-
TGTGCCATCGGAGACCCCAAGGACACCGGGGAGCTGTTTTTT
CAIGDPKDTGELFF
>TRBJ2-5|-|TRBV4-1|TRBD2
TGCGCCAGCAGCCTACTAGCGGGGGTCCAAGAGACCCAGTACTTC
CASSLLAGVQETQYF
>TRBJ1-1|-|TRBV4-1|-
TGCGCCAGCAGCCAGCCCACAGGCCCCACTGAAGCTTTCTTT
CASSQPTGPTEAFF
>TRBJ1-2|-|TRBV10-3|-
TGTGCCATCAGTGAGGGAGAACAGGGACATGGCTACACCTTC
CAISEGEQGHGYTF
>TRBJ1-4|-|TRBV9|-
TGTGCCAGCAGCCGCCTGACAGGAGGAGATGAAAAACTGTTTTTT
CASSRLTGGDEKLFF
>TRBJ1-2|-|TRBV18|-
TGTGCCAGCTCCATAACACAGGGAGAGGTTTACTATGGCTACACCTTC
CASSITQGEVYYGYTF
>TRBJ1-5|-|TRBV9|-
TGTGCCAGCAGCCATGACATGTTTCAGCCCCAGCATTTT
CASSHDMFQPQHF
>TRBJ1-5|few|TRBV5-8|TRBD1
TGTGCCAGCAACAGGGGGCTCGGACAGCCCCAGCATTTT
CASNRGLGQPQHF
>TRBJ1-4|few|TRBV5-4|TRBD1
TGTGCCAGCAGCCCGATGGCAGCAGGGACAGACGAAAAACTGTTTTTT
CASSPMAAGTDEKLFF
>TRBJ1-2|-|TRBV5-6|-
TGTGCCAGCAGCGGCGGAAGCGCCTTGGATGGCTACACCTTC
CASSGGSALDGYTF
>TRBJ2-5|-|TRBV2|TRBD1
TGTGCCAGCCTTGGACAGGGAGAGACCCAGTACTTC
CASLGQGETQYF
>TRBJ1-4|once|TRBV28|-
TGTGCCAGCAGTTCACGGGGTTCAACTAATGAAAAACTGTTTTTT
CASSSRGSTNEKLFF
>TRBJ1-6|-|TRBV15|-
TGTGCCACCAGCACGGTGAATTCACCCCTCCACTTT
CATSTVNSPLHF
>TRBJ2-7|-|TRBV7-2|-
TGTGCCAGCAGCCGGAGTTCAGCCTACGAGCAGTACTTC
CASSRSSAYEQYF
>TRBJ1-1|-|TRBV5-5|-
TGTGCCAGCAGCCGGGAGGGGAGTTTTGCTGAAGCTTTCTTT
CASSREGSFAEAFF
>TRBJ1-2|-|TRBV28|-
TGTGCCAGCAGTTCTCTTCGGGACACGGTATATGGCTACACCTTC
CASSSLRDTVYGYTF
>TRBJ2-5|few|TRBV2|TRBD2
TGTGCCAGCAGTGGACTAGCGGGGGGACAAGAGACCCAGTACTTC
CASSGLAGGQETQYF
>TRBJ1-2|few|TRBV28|-
TGTGCCAGCAGTTTGACTGAGACTGCAGGCTACACCTTC
CASSLTETAGYTF
>TRBJ2-3|-|TRBV15|TRBD1
TGTGCCACCAGCAGAGATTCGGGGACAGGGGGCGCGTTACGAGATACGCAGTATTTT
CATSRDSGTGGALRDTQYF
>TRBJ2-1|-|TRBV28|TRBD2
TGTGCCAGCAGTCAAGCGGGGAATGAGCAGTTCTTC
CASSQAGNEQFF
>TRBJ2-5|-|TRBV2|TRBD2
TGTGCCAGCAGGCTCCTAGCGGGGGGAGGGGAGACCCAGTACTTC
CASRLLAGGGETQYF
>TRBJ2-7|-|TRBV27|TRBD1
TGTGCCAGCAGTTCCGGGACAGTCCTTCGGCAGTACTTC
CASSSGTVLRQYF
>TRBJ2-5|-|TRBV2|TRBD1
TGTGCCAGCAGTGGGGGACAGGGAAAAGAGACCCAGTACTTC
CASSGGQGKETQYF
>TRBJ2-3|-|TRBV5-1|-
TGCGCCAGCAGCCCGAGGGGGGGGACGGTGACAGATACGCAGTATTTT
CASSPRGGTVTDTQYF
>TRBJ2-2|-|TRBV10-1|TRBD1
TGCGCCAGCAGAGGACAGGGGGCATTCGGGGAGCTGTTTTTT
CASRGQGAFGELFF
>TRBJ2-5|-|TRBV5-1|TRBD2
TGCGCCAGCAGCGGGAGCGGGGGTCAATTAGGAGAGACCCAGTACTTC
CASSGSGGQLGETQYF
>TRBJ1-3|few|TRBV19|TRBD1
TGTGCCAGTATCAATTCCGTACCCGACAGGGGGAGCTCTGGAAACACCATATATTTT
CASINSVPDRGSSGNTIYF
>TRBJ1-2|-|TRBV5-5|-
TGTGCCAGCAGCTTGGCGAACTATGGCTACACCTTC
CASSLANYGYTF
>TRBJ2-7|-|TRBV7-9|TRBD1
TGTGCCAGCAGCGTCGGACAGGGGCGCATCTCCTACGAGCAGTACTTC
CASSVGQGRISYEQYF
>TRBJ2-3|-|TRBV5-1|-
TGCGCCAGCAGCTTGGGGACAGCTAGCACAGATACGCAGTATTTT
CASSLGTASTDTQYF
>TRBJ2-1|-|TRBV15|TRBD2
TGTGCCACCAGCAGAAGGCGGGGGGCCGAGGGTGAGCAGTTCTTC
CATSRRRGAEGEQFF
>TRBJ1-3|-|TRBV5-5|-
TGTGCCAGCAGCCAGACAGGAAACACCATATATTTT
CASSQTGNTIYF
>TRBJ1-2|once|TRBV5-1|TRBD1
TGCGCCAGCAGCTTGGGACAGGGCACAGGCTACACCTTC
CASSLGQGTGYTF
>TRBJ2-3|-|TRBV5-4|-
TGTGCCAGCAGCTTGAAACCGGAGACCTTTAACACAGATACGCAGTATTTT
CASSLKPETFNTDTQYF
>TRBJ1-2|-|TRBV2|TRBD1
TGTGCCAGCAGTGGACAGGGCCATGGCTACACCTTC
CASSGQGHGYTF
>TRBJ1-1|-|TRBV10-1|TRBD1
TGCGCCAGCAGTGGTGCCCGACAGGGGCCCTATTCGAACACTGAAGCTTTCTTT
CASSGARQGPYSNTEAFF
>TRBJ1-3|-|TRBV7-8|TRBD1
TGTGCCAGCAGCTTAGTGGAGACAGGGTCTGGAAACACCATATATTTT
CASSLVETGSGNTIYF
>TRBJ1-1|-|TRBV20-1|-
TGCAGTGCTACAGGGAACACTGAAGCTTTCTTT
CSATGNTEAFF
>TRBJ2-3|-|TRBV25-1|-
TGTGCCAGCAGTCCCACTAGGGGGAGGGGGAGTGGCACGGATACGCAGTATTTT
CASSPTRGRGSGTDTQYF
>TRBJ1-3|-|TRBV5-4|-
TGTGCCAGCAGCTTGCAGGGCTCTGGAAACACCATATATTTT
CASSLQGSGNTIYF
>TRBJ1-5|-|TRBV6-1|TRBD1
TGTGCCAGCAACGGACAGGGAAGTGGCAATCAGCCCCAGCATTTT
CASNGQGSGNQPQHF
>TRBJ2-7|-|TRBV6-6|TRBD2
TGTGCCAGCAGTTTCTCTGGGGGGGAGCCCTACGAGCAGTACTTC
CASSFSGGEPYEQYF
>TRBJ1-5|-|TRBV6-5|-
TGTGCCAGCAGTTACTCGATTATGGGGGGGAATCAGCCCCAGCATTTT
CASSYSIMGGNQPQHF
>TRBJ2-5|-|TRBV4-2|TRBD2
TGTGCCAGCAGCCAATTTTCCAGCGGGGGCTTTTTAGAGACCCAGTACTTC
CASSQFSSGGFLETQYF
>TRBJ1-3|-|TRBV30|-
TGTGCCTGGAGTGTACAGTACGGTGGAAACACCATATATTTT
CAWSVQYGGNTIYF
>TRBJ2-1|-|TRBV5-4|TRBD2
TGTGCCAGCACAAAAGAACTAGCGGGGGGACCCACCAATGAGCAGTTCTTC
CASTKELAGGPTNEQFF
>TRBJ2-6|-|TRBV5-6|-
TGTGCCAGCTCTCCGATTACAGGGAGAAGCTCTGGGGCCAACGTCCTGACTTTC
CASSPITGRSSGANVLTF
>TRBJ2-1|-|TRBV19|TRBD1
TGTGCCAGTAGTATCGACAGGGACTCCTACAATGAGCAGTTCTTC
CASSIDRDSYNEQFF
>TRBJ2-7|-|TRBV18|TRBD1
TGTGCCAGCTCACCGGGACAGGGGCCCTACGAGCAGTACTTC
CASSPGQGPYEQYF
>TRBJ1-2|-|TRBV7-2|-
TGTGCCAGCAGCTTAGTTGGTCAGGGTGGTAATGGCTACACCTTC
CASSLVGQGGNGYTF
>TRBJ2-3|-|TRBV11-1|-
TGTGCCAGCAGCTTAGGGACTAGCACAGATACGCAGTATTTT
CASSLGTSTDTQYF
>TRBJ1-2|-|TRBV5-6|-
TGTGCCAGCAGCTTAAAGCCCGGGACACGTAGGTTCGACTACACCTTC
CASSLKPGTRRFDYTF
>TRBJ1-1|-|TRBV10-3|-
TGTGCCATCAGTGATACCGACTCTTATGGAGCTTTCTTT
CAISDTDSYGAFF
>TRBJ1-6|-|TRBV4-1|-
TGCGCCAGCAGCCTTTATGGGGACACAAGGTCACCCCTCCACTTT
CASSLYGDTRSPLHF
>TRBJ2-1|-|TRBV18|TRBD2
TGTGCCAGCTCACCACCGGACACTAGCGGGGGGGTCTTAAATGAGCAGTTCTTC
CASSPPDTSGGVLNEQFF
>TRBJ2-7|-|TRBV27|-
TGTGCCAGCACGGTCCACCTCGGGGGCTCCTACGAGCAGTACTTC
CASTVHLGGSYEQYF
>TRBJ1-2|few|TRBV6-1|TRBD1
TGTGCCAGCAGTGAAGCGGACAGGGGCTATGGCTACACCTTC
CASSEADRGYGYTF
>TRBJ2-7|-|TRBV7-7|-
TGTGCTAGCAGTAGGGACTCCCCCTACGAGCAGTACTTC
CASSRDSPYEQYF